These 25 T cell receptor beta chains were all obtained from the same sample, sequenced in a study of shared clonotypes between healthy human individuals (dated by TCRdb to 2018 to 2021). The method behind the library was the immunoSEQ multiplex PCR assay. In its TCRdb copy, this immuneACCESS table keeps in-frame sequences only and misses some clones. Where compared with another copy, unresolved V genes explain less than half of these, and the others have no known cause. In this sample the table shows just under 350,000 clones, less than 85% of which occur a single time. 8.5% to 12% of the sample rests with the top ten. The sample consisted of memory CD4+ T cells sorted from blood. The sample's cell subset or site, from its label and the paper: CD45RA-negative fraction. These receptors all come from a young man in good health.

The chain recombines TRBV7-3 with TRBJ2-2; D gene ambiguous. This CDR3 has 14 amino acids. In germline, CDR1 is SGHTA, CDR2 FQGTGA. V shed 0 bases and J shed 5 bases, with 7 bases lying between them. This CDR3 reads CASSLTARTGELFF. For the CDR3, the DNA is TGTGCCAGCAGCTTAACGGCTCGGACCGGGGAGCTGTTTTTT.

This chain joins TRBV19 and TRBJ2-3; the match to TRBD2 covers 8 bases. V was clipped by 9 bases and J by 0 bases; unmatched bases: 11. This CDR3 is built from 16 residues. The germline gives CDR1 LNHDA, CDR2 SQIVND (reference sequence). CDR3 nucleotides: TGTGCCAGCAAGATAACTAGCGGATATAGCACAGATACGCAGTATTTT. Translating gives CASKITSGYSTDTQYF.

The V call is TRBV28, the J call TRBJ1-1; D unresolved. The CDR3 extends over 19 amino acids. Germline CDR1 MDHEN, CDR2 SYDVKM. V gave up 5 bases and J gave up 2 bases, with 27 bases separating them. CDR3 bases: TGTGCCAGCAGTGTTAGCCCTGTGTCCTACGAGGGTCCCAACACTGAAGCTTTCTTT. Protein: CASSVSPVSYEGPNTEAFF.

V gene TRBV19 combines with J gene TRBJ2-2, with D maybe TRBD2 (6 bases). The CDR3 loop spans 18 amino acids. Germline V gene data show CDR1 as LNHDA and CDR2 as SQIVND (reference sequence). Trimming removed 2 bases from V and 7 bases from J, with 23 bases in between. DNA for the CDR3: TGTGCCAGTAGTATATGGCACGGGACTCTTATTAACGGCGGGGAGCTGTTTTTT. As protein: CASSIWHGTLINGGELFF. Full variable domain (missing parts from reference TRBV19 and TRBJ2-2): DGGITQSPKYLFRKEGQNVTLSCEQNLNHDAMYWYRQDPGQGLRLIYYSQIVNDFQKGDIAEGYSVSREKKESFPLTVTSAQKNPTAFYLCASSIWHGTLINGGELFFGEGSRLTVL.

The CDR3: CASSELTGSDEQYF. The CDR3 DNA sequence: TGTGCCAGCAGTGAACTCACGGGTTCTGACGAGCAGTACTTC. The V gene is TRBV2, the J gene TRBJ2-7; D is undetermined. The CDR3 spans 14 residues. V was cut by 2 bases and J by 5 bases, with 13 bases left in between. The germline V gene encodes CDR1 SNHLY and CDR2 FYNNEI.

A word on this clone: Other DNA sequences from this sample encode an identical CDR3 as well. CDR3 in DNA: TGCGCCAGCAGCTTGGATGCCAATCAGCCCCAGCATTTT. Its protein product is CASSLDANQPQHF. V is TRBV5-1 and J is TRBJ1-5; no clear D gene. CDR3 size: 13 residues. Germline CDR1 reads SGHRS; CDR2 reads YFSETQ. V gave up 0 bases and J gave up 3 bases, with 4 bases separating them.

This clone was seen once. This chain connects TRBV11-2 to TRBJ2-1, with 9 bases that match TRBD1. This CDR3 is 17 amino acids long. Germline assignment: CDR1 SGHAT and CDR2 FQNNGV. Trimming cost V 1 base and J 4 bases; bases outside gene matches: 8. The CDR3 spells CASSLAGGTGIYNEQFF. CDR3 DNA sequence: TGTGCCAGCAGCTTAGCGGGTGGGACAGGGATTTACAATGAGCAGTTCTTC. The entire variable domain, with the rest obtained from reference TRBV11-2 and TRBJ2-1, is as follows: EAGVAQSPRYKIIEKRQSVAFWCNPISGHATLYWYQQILGQGPKLLIQFQNNGVVDDSQLPKDRFSAERLKGVDSTLKIQPAKLEDSAVYLCASSLAGGTGIYNEQFFGPGTRLTVL.

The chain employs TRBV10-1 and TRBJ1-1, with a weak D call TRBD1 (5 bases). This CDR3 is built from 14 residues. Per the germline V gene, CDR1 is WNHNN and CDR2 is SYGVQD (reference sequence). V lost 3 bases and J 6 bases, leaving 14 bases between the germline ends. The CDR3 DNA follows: TGCGCCAGCAGTGACTCCCAAGGGACGGCTGAAGCTTTCTTT. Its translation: CASSDSQGTAEAFF.

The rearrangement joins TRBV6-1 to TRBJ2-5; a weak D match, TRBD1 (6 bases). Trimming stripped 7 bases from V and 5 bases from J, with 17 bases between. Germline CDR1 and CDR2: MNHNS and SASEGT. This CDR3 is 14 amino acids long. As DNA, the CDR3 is TGTGCCAGCACCCTAGACAGGTCTAGGGAGACCCAGTACTTC. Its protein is CASTLDRSRETQYF.

Written as DNA, the CDR3 is TGTGCCAACCCCGGGATGGTTCAAAGACTAGCGGGAGTTTGGACCGGGGAGCTGTTTTTT. Encoded protein: CANPGMVQRLAGVWTGELFF. This sequence joins TRBV21-1 and TRBJ2-2; TRBD2 was called by the table and not checked on the DNA. TRBV21-1 is a known pseudogene. The CDR3 runs to 20 residues.

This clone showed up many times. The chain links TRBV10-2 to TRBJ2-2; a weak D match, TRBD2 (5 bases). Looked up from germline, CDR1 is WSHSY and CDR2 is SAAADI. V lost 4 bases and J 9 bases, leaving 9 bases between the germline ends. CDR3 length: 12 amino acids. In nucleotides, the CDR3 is TGCGCCAGCAGTGGAGGGCTCCGGGAGCTGTTTTTT. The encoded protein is CASSGGLRELFF.

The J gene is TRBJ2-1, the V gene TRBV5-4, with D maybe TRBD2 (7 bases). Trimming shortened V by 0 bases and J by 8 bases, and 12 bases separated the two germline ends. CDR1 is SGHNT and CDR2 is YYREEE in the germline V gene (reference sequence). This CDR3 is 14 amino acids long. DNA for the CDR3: TGTGCCAGCAGCTTGGTTGGGGGGGCGGATGAGCAGTTCTTC. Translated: CASSLVGGADEQFF.

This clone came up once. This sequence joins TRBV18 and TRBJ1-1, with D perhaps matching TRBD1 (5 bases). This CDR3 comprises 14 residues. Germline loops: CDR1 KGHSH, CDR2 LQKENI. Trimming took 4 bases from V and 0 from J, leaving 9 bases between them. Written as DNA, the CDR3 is TGTGCCAGCTCACGGTCGACAGTGAACACTGAAGCTTTCTTT. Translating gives CASSRSTVNTEAFF.

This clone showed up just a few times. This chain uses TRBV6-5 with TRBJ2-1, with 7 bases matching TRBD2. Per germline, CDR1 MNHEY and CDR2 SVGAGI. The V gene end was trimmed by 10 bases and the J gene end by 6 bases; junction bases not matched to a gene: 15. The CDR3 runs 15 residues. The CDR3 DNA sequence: TGTGCCACCCTAAGGGAGGGCCCCCGGGGCAATGAGCAGTTCTTC. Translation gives CATLREGPRGNEQFF.

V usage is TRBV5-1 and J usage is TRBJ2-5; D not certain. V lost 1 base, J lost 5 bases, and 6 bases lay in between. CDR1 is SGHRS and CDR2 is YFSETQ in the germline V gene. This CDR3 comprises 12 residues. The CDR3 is CASSLNRETQYF. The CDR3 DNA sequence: TGCGCCAGCAGCTTGAATCGGGAGACCCAGTACTTC. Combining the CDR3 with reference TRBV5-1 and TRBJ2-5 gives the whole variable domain KAGVTQTPRYLIKTRGQQVTLSCSPISGHRSVSWYQQTPGQGLQFLFEYFSETQRNKGNFPGRFSGRQFSNSRSEMNVSTLELGDSALYLCASSLNRETQYFGPGTRLLVL.

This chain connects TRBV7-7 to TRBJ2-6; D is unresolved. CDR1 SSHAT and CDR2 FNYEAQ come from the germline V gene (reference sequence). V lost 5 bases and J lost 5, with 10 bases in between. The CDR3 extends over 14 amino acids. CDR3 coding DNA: TGTGCCAGCAGCCCACAAAGTCGGGCCAACGTCCTGACTTTC. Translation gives CASSPQSRANVLTF.

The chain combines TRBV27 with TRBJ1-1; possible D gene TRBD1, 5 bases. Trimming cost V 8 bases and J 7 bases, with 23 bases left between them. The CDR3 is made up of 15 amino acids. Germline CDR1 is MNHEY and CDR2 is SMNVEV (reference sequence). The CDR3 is CASRTIGAQDNEAFF. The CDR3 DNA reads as TGTGCCAGCCGGACTATAGGGGCTCAAGACAATGAAGCTTTCTTT.

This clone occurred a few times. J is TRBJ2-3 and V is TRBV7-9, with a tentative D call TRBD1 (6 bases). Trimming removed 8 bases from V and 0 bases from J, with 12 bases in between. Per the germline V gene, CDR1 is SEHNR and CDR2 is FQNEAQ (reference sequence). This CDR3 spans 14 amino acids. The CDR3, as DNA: TGTGCCAGCTCCCCAGGGGCTAGCACAGATACGCAGTATTTT. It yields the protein CASSPGASTDTQYF.

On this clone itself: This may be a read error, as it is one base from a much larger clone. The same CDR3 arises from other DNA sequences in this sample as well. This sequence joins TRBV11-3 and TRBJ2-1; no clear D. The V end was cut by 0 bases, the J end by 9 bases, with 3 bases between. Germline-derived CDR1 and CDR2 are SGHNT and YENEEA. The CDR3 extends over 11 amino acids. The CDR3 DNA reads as TGTGCCAGCAGCTTAGAGGGTGAGCAGTTCTTC. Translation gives CASSLEGEQFF.

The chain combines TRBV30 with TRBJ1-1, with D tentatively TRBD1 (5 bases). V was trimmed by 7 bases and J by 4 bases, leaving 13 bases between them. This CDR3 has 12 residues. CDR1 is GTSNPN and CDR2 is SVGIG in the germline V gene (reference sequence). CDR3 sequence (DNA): TGTGCCTACGCCGGGGGTGGCACTGAAGCTTTCTTT. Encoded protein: CAYAGGGTEAFF. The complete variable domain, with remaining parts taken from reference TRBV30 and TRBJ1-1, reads SQTIHQWPATLVQPVGSPLSLECTVEGTSNPNLYWYRQAAGRGLQLLFYSVGIGQISSEVPQNLSASRPQDRQFILSSKKLLLSDSGFYLCAYAGGGTEAFFGQGTRLTVV.

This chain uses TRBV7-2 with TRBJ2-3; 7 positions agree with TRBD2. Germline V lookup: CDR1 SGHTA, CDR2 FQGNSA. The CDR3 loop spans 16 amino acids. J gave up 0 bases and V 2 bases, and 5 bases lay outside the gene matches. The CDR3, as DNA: TGTGCCAGCAGCTTAAGGGGAGGGAGAAGCACAGATACGCAGTATTTT. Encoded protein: CASSLRGGRSTDTQYF.

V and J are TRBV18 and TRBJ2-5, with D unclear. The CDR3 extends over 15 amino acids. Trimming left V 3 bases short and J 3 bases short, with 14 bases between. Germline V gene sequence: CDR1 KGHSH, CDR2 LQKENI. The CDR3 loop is CASSPIPDPEETQYF. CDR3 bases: TGTGCCAGCTCACCCATTCCTGACCCCGAAGAGACCCAGTACTTC.

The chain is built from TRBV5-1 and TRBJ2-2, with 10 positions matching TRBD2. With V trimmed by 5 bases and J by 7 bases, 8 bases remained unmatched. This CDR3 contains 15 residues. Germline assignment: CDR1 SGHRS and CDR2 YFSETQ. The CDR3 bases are TGCGCCAGCAGTCCCCCTAGCGGGAGCGGCGGGGAGCTGTTTTTT. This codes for CASSPPSGSGGELFF.

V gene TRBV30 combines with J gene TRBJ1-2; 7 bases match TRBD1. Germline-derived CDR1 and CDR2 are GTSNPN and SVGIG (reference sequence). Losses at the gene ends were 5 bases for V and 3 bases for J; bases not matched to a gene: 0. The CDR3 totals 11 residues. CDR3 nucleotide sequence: TGTGCCTGGGGACAGGACTATGGCTACACCTTC. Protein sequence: CAWGQDYGYTF.

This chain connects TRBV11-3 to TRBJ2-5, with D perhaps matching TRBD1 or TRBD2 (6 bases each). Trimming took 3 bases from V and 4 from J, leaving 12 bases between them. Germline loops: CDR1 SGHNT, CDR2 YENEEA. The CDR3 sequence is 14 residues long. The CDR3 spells CASSFGGPLETQYF. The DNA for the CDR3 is TGTGCCAGCAGCTTCGGGGGCCCACTAGAGACCCAGTACTTC.